The 11 T cell receptor beta chains in this list originate from one sample, sequenced in a study of prognosis after radiotherapy for stage I lung cancer. Two-round multiplex PCR amplified TCR beta CDR3 from genomic DNA. Primers (each specific to one TRBV or TRBJ gene) were used in first-round PCR. TCRdb re-called the multiplex PCR reads through MiXCR, storing one row per CDR3 protein. Of some 30,000 distinct CDR3 sequences listed, around 48% are singletons. This material consisted of PBMCs, taken before or after stereotactic body radiation therapy (not recorded which). Every receptor here comes from a donor aged 50 or older with non-small cell lung cancer.

This clonotype was seen repeatedly, ten times or more. This chain links TRBV14 with TRBJ1-1; 7 bases match TRBD1. This CDR3 has 14 amino acids. Germline loops: CDR1 SGHDN, CDR2 FVKESK. With V trimmed by 3 bases and J by 5 bases, 6 bases remained unmatched. This CDR3 is CASSHAGTVTEAFF. The CDR3 DNA sequence: TGTGCCAGCAGCCACGCCGGGACAGTTACTGAAGCTTTCTTT.

This clonotype is categorized as medium-sized (0.01 to 0.1%). V gene TRBV7-3 combines with J gene TRBJ1-3; D gene unclear. Germline lookup yields CDR1 SGHTA and CDR2 FQGTGA. Between the trimmed V and J ends, which lost 5 bases and 2 bases, there was a span of 25 bases. This CDR3 region has 19 residues. This CDR3 reads CASSPCKFSVYVAGNTIYF. The CDR3 region has the DNA TGTGCCAGCAGCCCATGCAAGTTTAGTGTTTACGTTGCTGGAAACACCATATATTTT.

This clonotype is medium-sized (0.01 to 0.1%). V gene TRBV11-1 combines with J gene TRBJ1-1; 7 positions match TRBD1. CDR1 and CDR2 (germline): SGHAT, FQDESV (reference sequence). This CDR3 is 18 amino acids long. The trim removed 1 base at V and 0 bases at J, leaving 11 bases unmatched. The CDR3, as DNA: TGTGCCAGCAGCTTAGTCCCCGACAGGGCCTATATGAACACTGAAGCTTTCTTT. Its translation: CASSLVPDRAYMNTEAFF. The variable domain in full, completed from reference TRBV11-1 and TRBJ1-1, reads EAEVAQSPRYKITEKSQAVAFWCDPISGHATLYWYRQILGQGPELLVQFQDESVVDDSQLPKDRFSAERLKGVDSTLKIQPAELGDSAMYLCASSLVPDRAYMNTEAFFGQGTRLTVV.

Comment on this clonotype: A clone one base away is much larger, so this may be a read error. The chain carries TRBV5-5 and TRBJ2-6; the D gene is possibly TRBD2 (5 bases). Germline assignment: CDR1 SGHKS and CDR2 YYEKEE (reference sequence). This CDR3 has 15 residues. Here the CDR3 DNA reads TGTGCCAGCAGCCTCGAGGGTGGTGGGTCCAACGTCCTGACTTTC. Its translation: CASSLEGGGSNVLTF.

The rearrangement uses TRBV19 and TRBJ1-6; 9 bases fit TRBD1. This CDR3 spans 15 amino acids. In germline, CDR1 is LNHDA, CDR2 SQIVND (reference sequence). Trimming took 3 bases from V and 8 from J; bases not matched to a gene: 5. This CDR3 is CASSIKTGGHSPLHF. CDR3 sequence (DNA): TGTGCCAGTAGTATTAAGACAGGGGGACATTCACCCCTCCACTTT.

Only a few counts were recorded for this clonotype. The CDR3 is CSAFTVGYTF. The CDR3 coding sequence is TGCAGTGCTTTTACAGTGGGCTACACCTTC. The chain joins TRBV20-1 to TRBJ1-2; D gene unclear. The CDR3 totals 10 residues. V dropped 5 bases and J dropped 8 bases, with 9 bases sitting between them. Per germline, CDR1 DFQATT and CDR2 SNEGSKA (reference sequence).

Ten or more counts support this clonotype. This chain joins TRBV4-1 and TRBJ2-7, with 9 positions matching TRBD2. Germline values: CDR1 MGHRA, CDR2 YSYEKL. The CDR3 covers 17 residues. V lost 5 bases to trimming and J lost 3 bases; unmatched junction nucleotides: 14. CDR3 DNA sequence: TGCGCCAGCAGCAAGTTGTGGTGGGCTAGCGGGGACTACGAGCAGTACTTC. Translating it yields CASSKLWWASGDYEQYF.

The chain joins TRBV7-2 to TRBJ2-2; 8 bases align to TRBD1. V dropped 4 bases and J dropped 5; count of bases not matched to a gene: 15. Looked up from germline, CDR1 is SGHTA and CDR2 is FQGNSA. The CDR3 extends over 18 amino acids. CDR3 region: CASSSHTLGTGSTGELFF. The CDR3, as DNA: TGTGCCAGCAGCTCCCACACACTCGGGACAGGATCTACCGGGGAGCTGTTTTTT.

The chain joins TRBV20-1 to TRBJ1-1; the match to TRBD1 covers 7 bases. Germline lookup yields CDR1 DFQATT and CDR2 SNEGSKA (reference sequence). Trimming cost V 3 bases and J 3 bases; bases outside gene matches: 13. This CDR3 comprises 16 residues. For the CDR3, the DNA is TGCAGTGCTAGCCCGGGACAGATCACCATGGACACTGAAGCTTTCTTT. Translation gives CSASPGQITMDTEAFF.

The sample holds many counts of this clonotype. The chain couples TRBV5-6 to TRBJ1-2; the D is unclear. V gave up 4 bases and J gave up 4 bases, with 5 bases separating them. The CDR3 has 11 amino acids. The germline V gene encodes CDR1 SGHDT and CDR2 YYEEEE. The CDR3 loop reads CASSRAYGYTF. The CDR3 DNA reads as TGTGCCAGCAGCCGGGCCTATGGCTACACCTTC.

This clonotype was picked up many times. The rearrangement links TRBV20-1 to TRBJ2-7; D unresolved. Germline V gives CDR1 DFQATT, CDR2 SNEGSKA (reference sequence). The CDR3 consists of 12 residues. V was cut by 2 bases and J by 5 bases, with 10 bases left in between. The CDR3 protein is CSARLQLHEQYF. The CDR3, as DNA: TGCAGTGCTAGACTACAACTCCACGAGCAGTACTTC.